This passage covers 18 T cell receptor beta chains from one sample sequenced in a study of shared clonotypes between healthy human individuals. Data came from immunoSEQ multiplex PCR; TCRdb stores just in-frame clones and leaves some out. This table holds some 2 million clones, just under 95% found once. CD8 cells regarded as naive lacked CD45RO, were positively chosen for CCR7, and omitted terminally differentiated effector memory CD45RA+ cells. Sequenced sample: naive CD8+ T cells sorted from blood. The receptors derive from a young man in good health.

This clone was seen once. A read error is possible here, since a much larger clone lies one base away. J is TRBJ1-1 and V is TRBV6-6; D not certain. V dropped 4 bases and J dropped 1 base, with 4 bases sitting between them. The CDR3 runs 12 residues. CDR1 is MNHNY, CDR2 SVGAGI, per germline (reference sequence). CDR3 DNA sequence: TGTGCCAGCAGTTTTGGGAACACTGAAGCTTTCTTT. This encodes CASSFGNTEAFF.

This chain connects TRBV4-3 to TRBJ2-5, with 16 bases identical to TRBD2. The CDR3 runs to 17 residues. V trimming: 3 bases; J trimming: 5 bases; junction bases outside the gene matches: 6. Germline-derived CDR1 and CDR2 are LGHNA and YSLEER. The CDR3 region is CASSQGLAGGPWETQYF. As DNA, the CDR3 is TGCGCCAGCAGCCAGGGACTAGCGGGAGGGCCTTGGGAGACCCAGTACTTC.

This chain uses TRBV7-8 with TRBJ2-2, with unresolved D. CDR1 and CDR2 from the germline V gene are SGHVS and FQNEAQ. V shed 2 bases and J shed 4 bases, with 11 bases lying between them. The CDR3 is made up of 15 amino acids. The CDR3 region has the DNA TGTGCCAGCAGCTTAAAGGCCCCGATCACCGGGGAGCTGTTTTTT. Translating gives CASSLKAPITGELFF.

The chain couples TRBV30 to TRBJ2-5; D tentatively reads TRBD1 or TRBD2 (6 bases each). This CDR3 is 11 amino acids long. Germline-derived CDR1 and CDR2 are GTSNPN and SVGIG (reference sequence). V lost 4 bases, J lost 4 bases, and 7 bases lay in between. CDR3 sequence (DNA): TGTGCCTGGAAGGGGGGAGAGACCCAGTACTTC. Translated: CAWKGGETQYF.

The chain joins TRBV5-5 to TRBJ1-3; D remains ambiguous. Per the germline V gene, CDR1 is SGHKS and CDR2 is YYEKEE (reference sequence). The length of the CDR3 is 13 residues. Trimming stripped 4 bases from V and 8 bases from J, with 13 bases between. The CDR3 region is CASSPPRADTIYF. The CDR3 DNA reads TGTGCCAGCAGCCCCCCCCGGGCCGACACCATATATTTT.

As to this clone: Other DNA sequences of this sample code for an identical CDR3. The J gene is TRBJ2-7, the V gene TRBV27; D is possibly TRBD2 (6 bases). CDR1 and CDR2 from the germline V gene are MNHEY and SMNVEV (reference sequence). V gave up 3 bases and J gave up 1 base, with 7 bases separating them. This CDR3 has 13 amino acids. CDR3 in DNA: TGTGCCAGCAGTTTCGGGGGATCCTACGAGCAGTACTTC. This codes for CASSFGGSYEQYF.

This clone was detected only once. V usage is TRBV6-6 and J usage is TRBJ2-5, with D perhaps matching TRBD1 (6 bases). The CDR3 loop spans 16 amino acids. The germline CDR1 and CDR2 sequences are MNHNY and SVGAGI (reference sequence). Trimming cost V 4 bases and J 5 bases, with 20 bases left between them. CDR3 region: CASSSPSDSLSETQYF. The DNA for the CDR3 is TGTGCCAGCAGTTCACCTTCGGACAGCCTGTCCGAGACCCAGTACTTC.

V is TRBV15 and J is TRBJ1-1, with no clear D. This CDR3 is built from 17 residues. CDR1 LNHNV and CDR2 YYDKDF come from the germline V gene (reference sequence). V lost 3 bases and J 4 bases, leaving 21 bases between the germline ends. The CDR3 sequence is CATSRPIEEGVVTEAFF. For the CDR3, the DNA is TGTGCCACCAGCAGGCCGATAGAGGAGGGAGTTGTCACTGAAGCTTTCTTT.

Written as DNA, the CDR3 is TGTGCCAGCAGCGCGGGACTAGCGGGTGATACCTACGAGCAGTACTTC. Translation gives CASSAGLAGDTYEQYF. The chain recombines TRBV9 with TRBJ2-7, with 12 bases that match TRBD2. CDR3 length: 16 residues. The germline V gene encodes CDR1 SGDLS and CDR2 YYNGEE. Germline trimming cut 3 bases from V and 2 bases from J; bases unmatched to any gene: 6.

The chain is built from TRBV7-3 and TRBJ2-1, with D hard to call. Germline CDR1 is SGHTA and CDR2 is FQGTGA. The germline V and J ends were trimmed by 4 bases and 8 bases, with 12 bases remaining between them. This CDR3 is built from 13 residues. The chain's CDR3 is CASSSDDEDEQFF. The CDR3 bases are TGTGCCAGCAGCTCTGATGATGAGGATGAGCAGTTCTTC.

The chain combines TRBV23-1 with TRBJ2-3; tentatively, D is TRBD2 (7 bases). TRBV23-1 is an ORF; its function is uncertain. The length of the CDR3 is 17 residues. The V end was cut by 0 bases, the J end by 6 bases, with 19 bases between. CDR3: CASSQSEGGAVWDTQYF. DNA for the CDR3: TGCGCCAGCAGTCAATCGGAAGGGGGGGCGGTCTGGGATACGCAGTATTTT.

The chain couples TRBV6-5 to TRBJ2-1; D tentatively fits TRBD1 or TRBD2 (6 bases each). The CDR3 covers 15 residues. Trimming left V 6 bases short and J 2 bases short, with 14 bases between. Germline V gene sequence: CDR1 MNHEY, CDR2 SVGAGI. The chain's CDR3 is CASRVQGGPYNEQFF. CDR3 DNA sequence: TGTGCCAGCAGGGTACAGGGAGGTCCCTACAATGAGCAGTTCTTC.

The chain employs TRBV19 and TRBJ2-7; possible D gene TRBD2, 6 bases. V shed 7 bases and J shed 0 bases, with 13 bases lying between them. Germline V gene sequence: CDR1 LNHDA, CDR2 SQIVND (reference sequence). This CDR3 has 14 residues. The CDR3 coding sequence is TGTGCCAGTATGGGAGGAACGAGCTCCTACGAGCAGTACTTC. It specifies CASMGGTSSYEQYF.

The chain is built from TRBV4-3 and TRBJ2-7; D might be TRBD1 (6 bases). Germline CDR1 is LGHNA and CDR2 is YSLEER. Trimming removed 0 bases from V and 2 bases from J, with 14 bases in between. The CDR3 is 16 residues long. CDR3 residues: CASSQDAATGAYEQYF. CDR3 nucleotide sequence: TGCGCCAGCAGCCAAGATGCTGCGACAGGAGCCTACGAGCAGTACTTC.

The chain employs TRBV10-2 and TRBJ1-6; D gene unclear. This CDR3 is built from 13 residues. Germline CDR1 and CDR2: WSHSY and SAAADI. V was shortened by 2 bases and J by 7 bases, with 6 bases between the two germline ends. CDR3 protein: CASSEEANSPLHF. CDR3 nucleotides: TGCGCCAGCAGTGAGGAAGCAAATTCACCCCTCCACTTT.

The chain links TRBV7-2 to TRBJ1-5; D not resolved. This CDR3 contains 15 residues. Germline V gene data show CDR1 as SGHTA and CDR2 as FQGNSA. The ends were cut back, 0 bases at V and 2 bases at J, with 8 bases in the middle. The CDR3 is CASSLAPAGNQPQHF. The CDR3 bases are TGTGCCAGCAGCTTAGCGCCGGCGGGCAATCAGCCCCAGCATTTT.

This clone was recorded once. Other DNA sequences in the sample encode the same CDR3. The CDR3 loop is CASSEAGFNSPLHF. The CDR3 DNA reads TGTGCCAGCAGTGAAGCAGGCTTCAATTCACCCCTCCACTTT. The chain joins TRBV2 to TRBJ1-6, with D unclear. Germline V gene lookup returns CDR1 SNHLY and CDR2 FYNNEI. The CDR3 covers 14 residues. The V end was cut by 0 bases, the J end by 7 bases, with 7 bases between.

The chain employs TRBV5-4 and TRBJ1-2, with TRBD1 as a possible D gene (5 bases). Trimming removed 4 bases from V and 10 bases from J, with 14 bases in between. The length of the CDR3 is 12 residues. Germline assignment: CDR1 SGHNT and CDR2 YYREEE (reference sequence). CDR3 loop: CASSGGVGDYTF. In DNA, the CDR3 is TGTGCCAGCAGCGGAGGGGTGGGCGACTACACCTTC.